This is a list of T cell receptor beta chains from one sample in a study of T cells in Graves' hyperthyroidism and ophthalmopathy. From the multiplex PCR reads, TCRdb called clonotypes with MiXCR, one entry per CDR3 protein. The repertoire has approximately 690,000 distinct CDR3 sequences, about 14% of them found once; the top ten carry about 12%. The sequenced sample was blood. The receptors originated from a woman in her fifties or sixties with Graves' ophthalmopathy. CDR3s include the opening cysteine and the closing phenylalanine or tryptophan. The D gene is left open where the match is weak. Not every row has a clone size; where given, it reads once, few, many or a size class.

D: -; J: TRBJ1-4; V: TRBV5-1; size: few; DNA: TGCGCCAGCAGCTTGGTTGACCCACCCGGGGAAAAACTGTTTTTT; CDR3: CASSLVDPPGEKLFF
D: -; J: TRBJ2-1; V: TRBV28; size: many; DNA: TGTGCCAGCAGAGAGGGGGGGACACTCCAGTATGAGCAGTTCTTC; CDR3: CASREGGTLQYEQFF
D: TRBD2; J: TRBJ2-3; V: TRBV20-1; size: -; DNA: TGCAGTGCTCCCCTAGCGGGAGGGCGCACAGATACGCAGTATTTT; CDR3: CSAPLAGGRTDTQYF
D: TRBD2; J: TRBJ2-1; V: TRBV12-3/TRBV12-4; size: many; DNA: TGTGCCAGCAGTTTAGTCGGGACTAGCGGGACCGAGCAGTTCTTC; CDR3: CASSLVGTSGTEQFF
D: TRBD2; J: TRBJ2-1; V: TRBV28; size: many; DNA: TGTGCCAGCAGCAAAAACCAACCGGGACTAGCGCTCAATGAGCAGTTCTTC; CDR3: CASSKNQPGLALNEQFF
D: -; J: TRBJ1-5; V: TRBV12-3/TRBV12-4; size: few; DNA: TGTGCCAGCAGTTTCTCGGCTGATCAGCCCCAGCATTTT; CDR3: CASSFSADQPQHF
D: TRBD2; J: TRBJ2-7; V: TRBV6-5; size: -; DNA: TGTGCCAGCAGTTACTCTCTAGCGGGAGACGAGCAGTACTTC; CDR3: CASSYSLAGDEQYF
D: TRBD1; J: TRBJ1-2; V: TRBV29-1; size: -; DNA: TGCAGCGCCAGGGACAGAGACTATGGCTACACCTTC; CDR3: CSARDRDYGYTF
D: TRBD2; J: TRBJ2-3; V: TRBV14; size: many; DNA: TGTGCCAGCAGCCGTGAGACTAGCGGGAGGGGTACAGATACGCAGTATTTT; CDR3: CASSRETSGRGTDTQYF
D: -; J: TRBJ2-5; V: TRBV7-8; size: many; DNA: TGTGCCAGCAGCTTAGCTCGGCGACAAGAGACCCAGTACTTC; CDR3: CASSLARRQETQYF
D: -; J: TRBJ2-1; V: TRBV9; size: -; DNA: TGTGCCAGCAGCCCCAGACAGGCGTCTAATGAGCAGTTCTTC; CDR3: CASSPRQASNEQFF
D: TRBD1; J: TRBJ2-2; V: TRBV12-5; size: many; DNA: TGTGCTAGTGGACTGGGACAGGCGGCCACCGGGGAGCTGTTTTTT; CDR3: CASGLGQAATGELFF
D: TRBD2; J: TRBJ2-7; V: TRBV20-1; size: few; DNA: TGCAGTGCTAGGGAACTAGCGGTAAGCTCCTACGAGCAGTACTTC; CDR3: CSARELAVSSYEQYF
D: -; J: TRBJ1-1; V: TRBV13; size: -; DNA: TGTGCCAGCAACTTAGGTAGGGGTAGCACTGAAGCTTTCTTT; CDR3: CASNLGRGSTEAFF
D: TRBD1; J: TRBJ1-2; V: TRBV10-3; size: many; DNA: TGTGCCATCAGTGAGTCGGAGACAGGGGATCCTCCTAACTATGGCTACACCTTC; CDR3: CAISESETGDPPNYGYTF
D: TRBD2; J: TRBJ2-1; V: TRBV5-1; size: few; DNA: TGCGCCAGCAGGAGGGGACTAGCGGGAGTCAATGAGCAGTTCTTC; CDR3: CASRRGLAGVNEQFF
D: TRBD1; J: TRBJ2-7; V: TRBV2; size: many; DNA: TGTGCCAGCAGCCGCAGGGGGCCTTCCCCCTACGAGCAGTACTTC; CDR3: CASSRRGPSPYEQYF
D: TRBD1; J: TRBJ1-5; V: TRBV20-1; size: few; DNA: TGCAGTGCTAGCCGCTATGCGACCGGGACAGGGATTTTCTTACGCAATCAGCCCCAGCATTTT; CDR3: CSASRYATGTGIFLRNQPQHF
D: TRBD2; J: TRBJ2-3; V: TRBV12-3/TRBV12-4; size: many; DNA: TGTGCCAGCAGTTTACCGGGGCTAGCGGGAGAAGATACGCAGTATTTT; CDR3: CASSLPGLAGEDTQYF
D: -; J: TRBJ1-2; V: TRBV9; size: -; DNA: TGTGCCAGCGACCGTGGCTATGGCTACACCTTC; CDR3: CASDRGYGYTF
D: -; J: TRBJ2-7; V: TRBV27; size: -; DNA: TGTGCCAGCACCCAGAGGGCAGGGGTACCGTACTCCTACGAGCAGTACTTC; CDR3: CASTQRAGVPYSYEQYF
D: -; J: TRBJ1-1; V: TRBV18; size: many; DNA: TGTGCCAGCTCACCTAACAGCGCTAACACTGAAGCTTTCTTT; CDR3: CASSPNSANTEAFF
D: TRBD1; J: TRBJ1-6; V: TRBV27; size: few; DNA: TGTGCCAGCAGTTTATCTGGTGGCAGGGGGAGGAATTCACCCCTCCACTTT; CDR3: CASSLSGGRGRNSPLHF
D: -; J: TRBJ1-6; V: TRBV5-1; size: -; DNA: TGCGCCAGCAGCTTGGAGGCAGATTCACCCCTCCACTTT; CDR3: CASSLEADSPLHF
D: TRBD1; J: TRBJ1-2; V: TRBV7-2; size: many; DNA: TGTGCCAGCAGCCCGAACCACGGACAGGTCGTCTATGGCTACACCTTC; CDR3: CASSPNHGQVVYGYTF
D: -; J: TRBJ2-5; V: TRBV12-3/TRBV12-4; size: -; DNA: -; CDR3: CASTNQTSMYLCASSGPVEETQYF
D: TRBD2; J: TRBJ2-5; V: TRBV14; size: -; DNA: TGTGCCAGCAGTTACGGCGGGGGGGCCGGGGAGACCCAGTACTTC; CDR3: CASSYGGGAGETQYF
D: -; J: TRBJ2-1; V: TRBV9; size: -; DNA: TGTGCCAGCAGCGTAGCCCCTCATTTAGGCGACAATGAGCAGTTCTTC; CDR3: CASSVAPHLGDNEQFF
D: -; J: TRBJ1-6; V: TRBV6-4; size: many; DNA: TGTGCCAGCAGTGACTCGCAGGGGCATAATTCACCCCTCCACTTT; CDR3: CASSDSQGHNSPLHF
D: -; J: TRBJ2-1; V: TRBV9; size: many; DNA: TGTGCCAGCAGCGTAGTCGGAGCAGCCCATGAATTCAATGAGCAGTTCTTC; CDR3: CASSVVGAAHEFNEQFF
D: -; J: TRBJ2-5; V: TRBV9; size: few; DNA: TGTGCCAGCAGCGTAGAAGGGGGAGGAATGGAGACCCAGTACTTC; CDR3: CASSVEGGGMETQYF
D: TRBD2; J: TRBJ2-7; V: TRBV20-1; size: many; DNA: TGCAGTGCTAGAGCCCCTAGCGGCTACGAGCAGTACTTC; CDR3: CSARAPSGYEQYF
D: -; J: TRBJ1-5; V: TRBV6-2/TRBV6-3; size: -; DNA: TGTGCCAGCAGTTACGGAGGGGGTGTTCAGCCCCAGCATTTT; CDR3: CASSYGGGVQPQHF
D: TRBD1; J: TRBJ2-3; V: TRBV15; size: many; DNA: TGTGCCACCAAGTCTCTCCCGAGACAGGGTGAAACAGATACGCAGTATTTT; CDR3: CATKSLPRQGETDTQYF
D: TRBD1; J: TRBJ2-1; V: TRBV24-1; size: few; DNA: TGTGCCACCAGTGATCTCGGACAGGGAACCTACAATGAGCAGTTCTTC; CDR3: CATSDLGQGTYNEQFF
D: TRBD2; J: TRBJ2-7; V: TRBV28; size: few; DNA: TGTGCCAGCAGTTTAGGGGGACTAGCCAAATTATCCTACGAGCAGTACTTC; CDR3: CASSLGGLAKLSYEQYF
D: -; J: TRBJ2-7; V: TRBV11-1; size: many; DNA: TGTGCCAGCAGTTTAGGACTGGAGAGCTCCTACGAGCAGTACTTC; CDR3: CASSLGLESSYEQYF
D: -; J: TRBJ2-7; V: TRBV7-6; size: many; DNA: TGTGCCAGCAGTCTCGGAGCGTATGGGGCCGAGCAGTACTTC; CDR3: CASSLGAYGAEQYF
D: -; J: TRBJ2-2; V: TRBV12-3/TRBV12-4; size: many; DNA: TGTGCCAGCAGTTTTAGGGGTATGGGCACCGGGGAGCTGTTTTTT; CDR3: CASSFRGMGTGELFF
D: -; J: TRBJ2-3; V: TRBV29-1; size: many; DNA: TGCAGCGTGATTTCACAAGGGGGAGATACGCAGTATTTT; CDR3: CSVISQGGDTQYF
D: TRBD2; J: TRBJ2-7; V: TRBV20-1; size: many; DNA: TGCAGTGCTAGAGATCCTAGCGGTTCCTACGAGCAGTACTTC; CDR3: CSARDPSGSYEQYF
D: TRBD2; J: TRBJ2-1; V: TRBV7-9; size: many; DNA: TGTGCCAGCAGCCGCTCCGGGACTAGCGGGAATGAGCAGTTCTTC; CDR3: CASSRSGTSGNEQFF
D: TRBD2; J: TRBJ2-1; V: TRBV5-1; size: -; DNA: TGCGCCAGCAGACCGGATGGGCTAGCGGACTACAATGAGCAGTTCTTC; CDR3: CASRPDGLADYNEQFF
D: -; J: TRBJ2-2; V: TRBV7-2; size: -; DNA: TGTGCCAGCAGCCCCTTGCCGTCGAACACCGGGGAGCTGTTTTTT; CDR3: CASSPLPSNTGELFF
D: -; J: TRBJ2-4; V: TRBV6-1; size: few; DNA: TGTGCCAGCAGTGGCACCGTAGGGCAGGAAAACATTCAGTACTTC; CDR3: CASSGTVGQENIQYF
D: TRBD1; J: TRBJ2-3; V: TRBV5-1; size: few; DNA: TGCGCCAGCAGCTCCCAGGGGGCGCGTGCAGATACGCAGTATTTT; CDR3: CASSSQGARADTQYF
D: -; J: TRBJ2-2; V: TRBV5-1; size: -; DNA: TGCGCCAGCAGCTTGGCCGGAGGGGCGGACACCGGGGAGCTGTTTTTT; CDR3: CASSLAGGADTGELFF
D: -; J: TRBJ2-1; V: TRBV27; size: -; DNA: TGTGCCAGCAATCTTGACGGTGCGAGCTCCTACAATGAGCAGTTCTTC; CDR3: CASNLDGASSYNEQFF
D: TRBD1; J: TRBJ2-7; V: TRBV10-3; size: many; DNA: TGTGCCATCAGTCAGCCGACAGGGCTCTCCTACGAGCAGTACTTC; CDR3: CAISQPTGLSYEQYF
D: -; J: TRBJ1-4; V: TRBV14; size: many; DNA: TGTGCCAGCAGCCAGGACAATAACGAAAAACTGTTTTTT; CDR3: CASSQDNNEKLFF
D: -; J: TRBJ1-2; V: TRBV18; size: -; DNA: TGTGCCAGCTCACCGCGGGGGCGAAGGAATGGCTACACCTTC; CDR3: CASSPRGRRNGYTF
D: -; J: TRBJ2-1; V: TRBV27; size: many; DNA: TGTGCCAGCAGAAAGAATTACAATGAGCAGTTCTTC; CDR3: CASRKNYNEQFF
D: -; J: TRBJ2-1; V: TRBV19; size: few; DNA: TGTGCCAGTAGTACGGGACACAGCTCCTACAATGAGCAGTTCTTC; CDR3: CASSTGHSSYNEQFF
D: -; J: TRBJ1-5; V: TRBV25-1; size: few; DNA: TGTGCCAGCAGTGAGTCGGCAGGGGATAGCAATCAGCCCCAGCATTTT; CDR3: CASSESAGDSNQPQHF
D: TRBD1; J: TRBJ1-2; V: TRBV9; size: few; DNA: TGTGCCAGCAGCGCTACAGGGGCTCCTCTCTATGGCTACACCTTC; CDR3: CASSATGAPLYGYTF
D: TRBD1; J: TRBJ2-3; V: TRBV6-1; size: few; DNA: TGTGCCAGCAACCCCGGGACAGGGGGTTGGGGAGATACGCAGTATTTT; CDR3: CASNPGTGGWGDTQYF
D: -; J: TRBJ2-1; V: TRBV24-1; size: many; DNA: TGTGCCACCAGTGATACCCCGGGACGGCTACTTTCAGACAATGAGCAGTTCTTC; CDR3: CATSDTPGRLLSDNEQFF
D: TRBD2; J: TRBJ2-7; V: TRBV6-1; size: many; DNA: TGTGCCAGCAGGCAAGGGACTAGCGGAGAGGGGGAGCAGTACTTC; CDR3: CASRQGTSGEGEQYF
D: TRBD1; J: TRBJ2-3; V: TRBV6-4; size: -; DNA: TGTGCCAGCAGTGAAGGACAGGGGGAAACAGATACGCAGTATTTT; CDR3: CASSEGQGETDTQYF
D: -; J: TRBJ1-1; V: TRBV28; size: -; DNA: TGTGCCAGCAGTTTCTCAGGGTTCGGCACTGAAGCTTTCTTT; CDR3: CASSFSGFGTEAFF